A selection of T cell receptor beta chains follows, all from one sample in a study of T cells after yellow fever vaccination. One entry per CDR3 protein, called by TCRdb with MiXCR from the 5' RACE reads. Of nearly 350,000 distinct CDR3 sequences detected, 8.1% appear once; the ten largest clones hold under 20%. The source material was PBMCs, sampled 35 to 50 days after the first yellow fever vaccination. All receptors come from a man younger than 35 who received the YFV17D yellow fever vaccine. Each CDR3 is given with its conserved first and last residue. The D gene is left open where the match is weak. Expanded clones get a size class; other rows say once, few or many, or leave the size out.

abundance	j_gene	len	v_gene	d_gene	CDR3aa	CDR3nt
many	TRBJ1-5	15	TRBV27	TRBD1	CASSLSGTGIQPQHF	TGTGCCAGCAGTTTATCAGGGACAGGGATTCAGCCCCAGCATTTT
few	TRBJ2-2	15	TRBV15	.	CATSRAETVPGELFF	TGTGCCACCAGCAGAGCCGAGACAGTACCCGGGGAGCTGTTTTTT
.	TRBJ1-1	13	TRBV18	.	CATSPIMNTEAFF	TGTGCCACCAGCCCTATCATGAACACTGAAGCTTTCTTT
few	TRBJ2-3	16	TRBV18	.	CASSQSRPTPADTQYF	TGTGCCAGCTCACAGTCTAGACCGACCCCCGCAGATACGCAGTATTTT
.	TRBJ2-2	16	TRBV18	TRBD1	CASSQQDRMNTGELFF	TGTGCCAGCTCACAACAGGACAGGATGAACACCGGGGAGCTGTTTTTT
.	TRBJ1-4	15	TRBV6-2/TRBV6-3	TRBD1	CASSPGSRGHEKLFF	TGTGCCAGCAGCCCCGGAAGCAGGGGGCATGAAAAACTGTTTTTT
few	TRBJ1-2	13	TRBV15	.	CATSRAFNHGYTF	TGTGCCACCAGCAGGGCCTTCAACCATGGCTACACCTTC
many	TRBJ2-7	13	TRBV5-1	.	CASSYRVRHEQYF	TGCGCCAGCAGTTACAGGGTCAGGCACGAGCAGTACTTC
.	TRBJ2-5	15	TRBV7-2	.	CASSLLVGVGETQYF	TGTGCCAGCAGCCTCCTCGTCGGGGTGGGCGAGACCCAGTACTTC
.	TRBJ2-4	14	TRBV18	.	CASSPSDGKNIQYF	TGTGCCAGCTCACCATCAGACGGAAAAAACATTCAGTACTTC
few	TRBJ2-4	13	TRBV18	.	CASSPPGIGVLHF	TGTGCCAGCTCACCACCGGGGATCGGGGTGCTGCACTTC
.	TRBJ2-2	18	TRBV27	.	CASSFHRDPTTITGELFF	TGTGCCAGCAGTTTTCACCGGGACCCAACGACGATCACCGGGGAGCTGTTTTTT
many	TRBJ2-7	14	TRBV7-9	.	CASSSSGTGYEQYF	TGTGCCAGCAGCTCCTCCGGGACGGGCTACGAGCAGTACTTC
.	TRBJ1-2	14	TRBV7-2	TRBD1	CASRKTGTGDGYTF	TGTGCCAGCAGAAAAACCGGGACAGGGGATGGCTACACCTTC
.	TRBJ2-1	15	TRBV6-1	.	CASSTTGTLYNEQFF	TGTGCCAGCAGCACAACAGGGACCCTCTACAATGAGCAGTTCTTC
few	TRBJ2-3	17	TRBV20-1	.	CSAHRMTAGTYTDTQYF	TGCAGTGCTCACCGAATGACGGCGGGGACGTACACAGATACGCAGTATTTT
few	TRBJ1-6	16	TRBV13	.	CASRRFGSSYNSPLHF	TGTGCCAGCAGACGATTTGGAAGCTCCTATAATTCACCCCTCCACTTT
few	TRBJ2-3	19	TRBV5-6	TRBD2	CASSLGSGGALPGTDTQYF	TGTGCCAGCAGCTTGGGTAGCGGGGGGGCCCTGCCCGGCACAGATACGCAGTATTTT
.	TRBJ1-2	12	TRBV7-2	.	CASSPRQDGYTF	TGTGCCAGCAGCCCGAGGCAGGACGGCTACACCTTC
.	TRBJ2-1	11	TRBV12-3/TRBV12-4	.	CASSLAREQFF	TGTGCCAGCAGTTTAGCACGTGAGCAGTTCTTC
.	TRBJ1-5	16	TRBV6-1	.	CASSIVPGQVNQPQHF	TGTGCCAGCAGTATAGTACCGGGACAAGTCAATCAGCCCCAGCATTTT
.	TRBJ2-3	13	TRBV27	.	CASSLSIRGPQYF	TGTGCCAGCAGTTTATCGATTCGCGGCCCGCAGTATTTT
.	TRBJ2-7	16	TRBV4-3	.	CASSLDQRDSSYEQYF	TGCGCCAGCAGCCTAGACCAGAGGGACTCCAGCTACGAGCAGTACTTC
few	TRBJ1-2	16	TRBV28	TRBD1	CASSLATGQGRYGYTF	TGTGCCAGCAGTCTTGCCACGGGACAGGGGCGGTATGGCTACACCTTC
few	TRBJ2-1	15	TRBV2	TRBD2	CASSPSGVPYNEQFF	TGTGCCAGCAGTCCAAGCGGGGTCCCCTACAATGAGCAGTTCTTC
.	TRBJ2-5	12	TRBV6-5	.	CATRVHQETQYF	TGTGCCACCAGGGTGCACCAAGAGACCCAGTACTTC
.	TRBJ2-3	15	TRBV20-1	.	CSAREVAGRTDTQYF	TGCAGTGCTAGAGAAGTGGCGGGCCGCACAGATACGCAGTATTTT
few	TRBJ2-7	14	TRBV11-2	.	CASSPPSGVYEQYF	TGTGCCAGCAGCCCCCCGTCAGGTGTCTACGAGCAGTACTTC
many	TRBJ2-1	18	TRBV19	TRBD2	CASSRGTSGGAPYNEQFF	TGTGCCAGTAGTAGGGGGACTAGCGGGGGGGCTCCATACAATGAGCAGTTCTTC
few	TRBJ1-3	15	TRBV18	.	CASSPPPGSGNTIYF	TGTGCCAGCTCACCACCGCCGGGCTCTGGAAACACCATATATTTT
few	TRBJ2-2	14	TRBV10-3	.	CAISEGRNTGELFF	TGTGCCATCAGTGAGGGCAGGAACACCGGGGAGCTGTTTTTT
many	TRBJ2-1	13	TRBV7-3	.	CASSLGGPNEQFF	TGTGCCAGCAGCTTAGGCGGACCCAATGAGCAGTTCTTC
many	TRBJ2-1	15	TRBV5-1	.	CASSLAADSYNEQFF	TGCGCCAGCAGCTTGGCAGCGGACAGCTACAATGAGCAGTTCTTC
few	TRBJ2-5	16	TRBV6-5	TRBD2	CASSFGAGGKKETQYF	TGTGCCAGCAGTTTTGGGGCGGGGGGAAAGAAAGAGACCCAGTACTTC
few	TRBJ2-2	16	TRBV5-6	.	CASSLSGGRGTGELFF	TGTGCCAGCAGCTTGTCTGGAGGCAGAGGCACCGGGGAGCTGTTTTTT
.	TRBJ2-3	16	TRBV7-2	.	CASSLWVGRDGDTQYF	TGTGCCAGCAGCTTATGGGTTGGTCGGGACGGGGATACGCAGTATTTT
.	TRBJ2-3	15	TRBV7-9	.	CASSFRGQITDTQYF	TGTGCCAGCAGTTTTCGTGGACAGATCACAGATACGCAGTATTTT
.	TRBJ2-2	11	TRBV20-1	.	CSARAGGELFF	TGCAGTGCTAGAGCGGGCGGGGAGCTGTTTTTT
.	TRBJ2-5	16	TRBV7-6	.	CASSPRQGGRGETQYF	TGTGCCAGCAGCCCCCGCCAAGGGGGGCGTGGAGAGACCCAGTACTTC
few	TRBJ2-1	15	TRBV6-2/TRBV6-3	.	CASSTGGGVYNEQFF	TGTGCCAGCAGTACTGGTGGCGGGGTATACAATGAGCAGTTCTTC
.	TRBJ1-5	13	TRBV20-1	.	CSALLDLNQPQHF	TGCAGTGCCCTGTTGGACTTAAATCAGCCCCAGCATTTT
few	TRBJ1-1	13	TRBV10-3	.	CAIRGRSDTEAFF	TGTGCCATCAGGGGCCGCAGTGACACTGAAGCTTTCTTT
.	TRBJ2-3	13	TRBV7-6	.	CASSPEGSDTQYF	TGTGCCAGCAGCCCCGAGGGTAGCGATACGCAGTATTTT